This entry features one TCR beta chain sequence. Its antigen is still unknown. Random hexamers served to reverse transcribe about 0.45 to 1 ug RNA. One entry per CDR3 protein, called by TCRdb with MiXCR from the immunoSEQ multiplex PCR reads. This table has approximately 160,000 distinct CDR3 sequences, 94% appearing once. The CDR3 has 15 amino acids. CDR1 is LGHNA and CDR2 is YNFKEQ in the germline V gene. V was clipped by 0 bases and J by 2 bases, with 8 bases between them. This sample is part of a study of CD8 T cells in Susac syndrome. Notes on the study in general: As the study acknowledged, the number of individuals in its TCR sequencing and HLA analysis was relatively small.

This sequence joins TRBV4-2 and TRBJ1-3; D is unclear. Material for sequencing was CD4+ T cells from PBMCs. This receptor was obtained from a human donor with multiple sclerosis. The CDR3 DNA reads TGTGCCAGCAGCCAAGATGCTCAGGCTGGAAACACCATATATTTT. Protein sequence: CASSQDAQAGNTIYF.